This T cell receptor beta chain was captured in a study of T cell responses to AZD1222 COVID-19 vaccine. Study outcomes and limitations: As reported, nearly half of all spike-specific TCRs target variant regions that are unmutated. Mostly white British, mostly female donors; authors suggested clonal diversity may be underestimated. Distributed over spike, vaccine-associated CD4 TCRs predominated at 160-218 and 743-854.

Here immunoSEQ multiplex PCR was the method, and the copy in TCRdb shows in-frame clones only, minus some. The sample carries 95,000 to 130,000 clones, roughly 88% recorded once. V was pared by 0 bases and J by 6 bases, with 12 bases between. The CDR3 spans 15 residues. In germline, CDR1 is LGHNA, CDR2 YNFKEQ. About this clone: The antigen remains undetermined.

V is TRBV4-2 and J is TRBJ2-1; perhaps TRBD1 as D (6 bases). This clonotype originated in an adult in good health. The material was peripheral blood, obtained on day 0 of MenACWY control vaccination. This chain's CDR3 is CASSQEFLGGNEQFF. CDR3 DNA: TGTGCCAGCAGCCAAGAATTTCTAGGGGGCAATGAGCAGTTCTTC.